This TCR beta chain was captured in a study of blood T cells in healthy people across ages. Using a J-beta primer mix together with a sample-barcoded 5' primer, a second PCR was run for roughly 7 to 12 cycles. Via MiXCR, TCRdb re-called the 5' RACE reads, giving one row per CDR3 protein. The table has roughly 1,300,000 distinct CDR3 sequences, around 59% seen once. Trimming took 0 bases from V and 6 from J, leaving 15 bases between them. Germline CDR1 and CDR2: MGHRA and YSYEKL. The CDR3 sequence is 15 residues long. This clonotype was counted between two and nine times. The chain couples TRBV4-1 to TRBJ2-7; D uncertain. The sample taken for sequencing was blood. This TCR was recovered from a man younger than 35 in good health. The CDR3 reads CASSQDGQAGREQYF. CDR3 nucleotide sequence: TGCGCCAGCAGCCAAGATGGCCAGGCCGGTCGCGAGCAGTACTTC.